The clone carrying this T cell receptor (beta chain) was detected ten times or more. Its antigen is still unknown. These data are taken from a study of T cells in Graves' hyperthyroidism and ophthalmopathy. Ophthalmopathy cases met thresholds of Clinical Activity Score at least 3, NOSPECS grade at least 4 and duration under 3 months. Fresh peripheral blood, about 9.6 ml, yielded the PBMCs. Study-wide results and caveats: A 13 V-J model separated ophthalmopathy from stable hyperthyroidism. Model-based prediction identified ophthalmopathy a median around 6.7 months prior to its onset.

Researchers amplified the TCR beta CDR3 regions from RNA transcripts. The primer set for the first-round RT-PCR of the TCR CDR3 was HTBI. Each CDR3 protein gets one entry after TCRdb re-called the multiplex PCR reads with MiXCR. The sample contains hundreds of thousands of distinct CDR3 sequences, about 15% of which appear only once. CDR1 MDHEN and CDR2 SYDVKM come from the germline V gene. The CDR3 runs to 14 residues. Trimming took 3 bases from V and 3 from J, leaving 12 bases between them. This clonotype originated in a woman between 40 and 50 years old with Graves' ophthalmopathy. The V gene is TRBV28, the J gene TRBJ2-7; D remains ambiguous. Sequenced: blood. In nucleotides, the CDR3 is TGTGCCAGCAGTTTGGCACACGGTCGCTACGAGCAGTACTTC. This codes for CASSLAHGRYEQYF. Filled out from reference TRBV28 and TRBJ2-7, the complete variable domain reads DVKVTQSSRYLVKRTGEKVFLECVQDMDHENMFWYRQDPGLGLRLIYFSYDVKMKEKGDIPEGYSVSREKKERFSLILESASTNQTSMYLCASSLAHGRYEQYFGPGTRLTVT.